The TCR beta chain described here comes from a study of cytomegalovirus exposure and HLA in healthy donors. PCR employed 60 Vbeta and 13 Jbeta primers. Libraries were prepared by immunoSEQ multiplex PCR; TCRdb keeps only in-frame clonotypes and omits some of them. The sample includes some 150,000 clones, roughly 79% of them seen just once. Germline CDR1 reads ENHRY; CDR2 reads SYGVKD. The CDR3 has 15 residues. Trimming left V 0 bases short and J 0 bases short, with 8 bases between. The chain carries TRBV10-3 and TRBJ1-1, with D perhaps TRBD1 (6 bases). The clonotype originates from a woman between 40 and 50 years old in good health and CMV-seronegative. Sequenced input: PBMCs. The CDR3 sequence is CAISESGGLNTEAFF. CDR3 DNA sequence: TGTGCCATCAGTGAGTCAGGGGGACTGAACACTGAAGCTTTCTTT.